This T cell receptor beta chain was found in a study of T cell responses to AZD1222 COVID-19 vaccine. Study-level points and caveats: An increase in Spike-specific TCR breadth and depth was observed after two AZD1222 doses. There were mostly white British donors and more females than males, and clonal diversity was possibly underestimated.

Libraries were prepared by immunoSEQ multiplex PCR; TCRdb keeps only in-frame clonotypes and omits some of them. The table lists about 79,000 clones, nearly 90% of them singletons. Comment on this clone: Its antigen is not known.

The CDR3 spans 12 residues. V lost 2 bases to trimming and J lost 16 bases, with 15 bases between them. Per the germline V gene, CDR1 is SEHNR and CDR2 is FQNEAQ (reference sequence). This TCR derives from an adult who received the AZD1222 COVID-19 vaccine. The material was peripheral blood, obtained 28 days after the second AZD1222 dose. The genes are TRBV7-9 and TRBJ2-1; D may be TRBD1 (5 bases). The chain's CDR3 is CASSLTQGSLFF. CDR3 in DNA: TGTGCCAGCAGCTTAACCCAGGGATCTCTTTTCTTC.